The source of this T cell receptor (beta chain) is a study of cytotoxic CD8 clonotypes in ibrutinib-treated CLL. Study findings and constraints: Public clonotypes, rarely seen, contracted or held steady on treatment. Clonality went up at the time of ibrutinib response, stayed stable in sustained remission, and later dropped back toward its baseline level at progression.

V lost 6 bases to trimming and J lost 7 bases, with 15 bases between them. The CDR3 sequence is 13 residues long. Germline lookup yields CDR1 MDHEN and CDR2 SYDVKM. As concerns this clone: Its antigen is not identified.

Sequenced by immunoSEQ multiplex PCR; TCRdb stores in-frame clones only, minus some. Here the sample spans about 150,000 clones, approximately 80% being singletons. This sample comprised PBMCs, obtained after 12 months of ibrutinib treatment. This clonotype was sampled from a human donor with chronic lymphocytic leukemia. The rearrangement uses TRBV28 and TRBJ1-1; D not certain. CDR3 residues: CASRPAGWGEAFF. The CDR3 DNA sequence: TGTGCCAGCAGACCGGCGGGTTGGGGTGAAGCTTTCTTT.